Sequencing of this TCR beta chain was carried out in a study of T cell repertoires in cytomegalovirus infection. Study-level points and caveats: HLA-C-restricted CMV-specific TCR beta clonotypes were dominant in the ex vivo response.

The table lists this clonotype with many counts. The target antigen is unknown. Each CDR3 protein is one row after TCRdb ran MiXCR on the reads. Of approximately 910,000 distinct CDR3 sequences in the sample, 31% were seen once. The specimen was cultured CD8+ T cells from PBMCs, collected from culture after CMV antigen stimulation. The TCR sequence derives from a human donor in good health (CMV status not recorded). Some clones in this sample may be carry-over from other donors' samples.

The CDR3 loop is CASSINRGETQYF. CDR3 sequence (DNA): TGTGCCAGCAGCATTAACAGGGGAGAGACCCAGTACTTC. The chain joins TRBV7-2 to TRBJ2-5, with 7 positions matching TRBD1. Per the germline V gene, CDR1 is SGHTA and CDR2 is FQGNSA. V lost 5 bases, J lost 4 bases, and 4 bases stayed unmatched. CDR3 length equals 13 residues.